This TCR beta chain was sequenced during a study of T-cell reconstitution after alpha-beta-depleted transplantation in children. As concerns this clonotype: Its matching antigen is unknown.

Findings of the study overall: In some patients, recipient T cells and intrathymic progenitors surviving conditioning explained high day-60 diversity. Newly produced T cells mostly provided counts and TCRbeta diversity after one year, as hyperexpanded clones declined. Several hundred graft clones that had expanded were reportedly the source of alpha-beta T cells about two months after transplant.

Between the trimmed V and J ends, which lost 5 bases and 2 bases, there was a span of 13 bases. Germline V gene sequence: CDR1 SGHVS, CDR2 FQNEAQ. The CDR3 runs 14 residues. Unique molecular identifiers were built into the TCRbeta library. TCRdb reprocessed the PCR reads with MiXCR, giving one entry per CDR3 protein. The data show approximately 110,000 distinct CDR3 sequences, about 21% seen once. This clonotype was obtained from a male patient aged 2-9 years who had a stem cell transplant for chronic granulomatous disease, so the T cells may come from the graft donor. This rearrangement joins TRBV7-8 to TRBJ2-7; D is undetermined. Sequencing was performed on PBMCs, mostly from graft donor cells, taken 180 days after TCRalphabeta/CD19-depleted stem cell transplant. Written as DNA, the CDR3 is TGTGCCAGCAGCCCGTCTGGCGGAGCCTACGAGCAGTACTTC. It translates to CASSPSGGAYEQYF. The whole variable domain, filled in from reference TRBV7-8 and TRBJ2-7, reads GAGVSQSPRYKVAKRGQDVALRCDPISGHVSLFWYQQALGQGPEFLTYFQNEAQLDKSGLPSDRFFAERPEGSVSTLKIQRTQQEDSAVYLCASSPSGGAYEQYFGPGTRLTVT.